Below, one T cell receptor (beta chain) is given with its context. The entry originates in a study of blood T cell repertoires in COVID-19. As for the study in general: Specimens from acute and convalescent COVID-19 originated in the United States, Italy and Spain.

In the authors' workflow: Counts of nucleated cells, estimated from reference gene primer amplification, were obtained. Produced via immunoSEQ multiplex PCR; TCRdb's table is partial and in-frame only. V and J calls and clone size are as listed in that table; D and trimming were resolved from the DNA. The repertoire holds 120,000 to 150,000 clones, with around 87% as singletons. CDR1 is SGHRS and CDR2 is YFSETQ in the germline V gene. This CDR3 spans 16 amino acids. V lost 5 bases to trimming and J lost 0 bases; unmatched junction nucleotides: 8. Source material: peripheral blood. The chain couples TRBV5-1 to TRBJ2-1, with 7 bases that match TRBD1. The sequence was obtained from a man aged 50 or older who had recovered from COVID-19. In DNA, the CDR3 is TGCGCCAGCAGTTTCCGGGACAGCAGCTCCTACAATGAGCAGTTCTTC. Amino acid sequence: CASSFRDSSSYNEQFF.